A single sample is the source of the 12 T cell receptor beta chains below, sequenced in a study of cytomegalovirus exposure and HLA in healthy donors. PCR employed 60 Vbeta and 13 Jbeta primers. Some clones are missing from TCRdb's copy, which holds only in-frame ones; the method was immunoSEQ multiplex PCR. The sample shows a few hundred thousand clones, 80% to 85% of them seen only once. Sequenced: PBMCs. The receptors stem from a woman between 55 and 75 years old in good health and CMV-seropositive.

The chain links TRBV6-1 to TRBJ2-5; D is possibly TRBD2 (6 bases). This CDR3 spans 13 amino acids. V was cut by 4 bases and J by 3 bases, with 9 bases left in between. Germline V lookup: CDR1 MNHNS, CDR2 SASEGT. DNA of the CDR3: TGTGCCAGCAGTGTTGGGACTGAAGAGACCCAGTACTTC. Its protein is CASSVGTEETQYF.

This clone was found once. V and J are TRBV25-1 and TRBJ1-6; 9 nucleotides align to TRBD1. Germline V gene data show CDR1 as MGHDK and CDR2 as SYGVNS. The ends lost 7 bases at V and 8 bases at J; junction bases unmatched: 3. This CDR3 has 13 amino acids. CDR3 in amino acids: CASTDRGYSPLHF. CDR3 coding DNA: TGTGCCAGCACGGACAGGGGCTATTCACCCCTCCACTTT.

V and J are TRBV2 and TRBJ2-7, with D maybe TRBD2 (5 bases). The CDR3 has 16 amino acids. The germline V and J ends were trimmed by 7 bases and 3 bases, with 22 bases remaining between them. CDR1 is SNHLY and CDR2 is FYNNEI in the germline V gene. In DNA, the CDR3 is TGTGCCAGCAATGGTGGGAAGGCGGGCGGAAACTACGAGCAGTACTTC. Translated, it gives CASNGGKAGGNYEQYF.

The V gene is TRBV29-1, the J gene TRBJ2-7; 12 positions agree with TRBD1. Trimming cost V 5 bases and J 6 bases; bases outside gene matches: 5. Per germline, CDR1 SQVTM and CDR2 ANQGSEA. This CDR3 region has 13 residues. As DNA, the CDR3 is TGCAGCGTTACCGGGACAGGGGGCGGCGAGCAGTACTTC. This sequence encodes CSVTGTGGGEQYF.

This clone occurred a few times. This chain joins TRBV4-1 and TRBJ2-3, with D possibly being TRBD2 (6 bases). Germline lookup yields CDR1 MGHRA and CDR2 YSYEKL. Trimming took off 7 bases at V and 4 bases at J, with 18 bases between the two ends. The CDR3 runs to 15 residues. The CDR3 region has the DNA TGCGCCAGCACCCCCCGACAGCGGGCCCCAGATACGCAGTATTTT. It codes for CASTPRQRAPDTQYF.

The V and J genes are TRBV28 and TRBJ1-1; weak D call: TRBD1 (6 bases). V lost 10 bases and J lost 4, with 16 bases in between. The CDR3 runs 13 residues. Germline CDR1 is MDHEN and CDR2 is SYDVKM. As DNA, the CDR3 is TGTGCCACCGCAGGGGCGTCGGCCACTGAAGCTTTCTTT. The encoded protein is CATAGASATEAFF.

This chain connects TRBV28 to TRBJ2-7; TRBD2 matches at 9 bases. The V gene's germline CDR1 is MDHEN and CDR2 SYDVKM. CDR3 length: 13 residues. The trim removed 6 bases at V and 2 bases at J, leaving 2 bases unmatched. CDR3 coding DNA: TGTGCCAGCAGGACTAGCGGTACCTACGAGCAGTACTTC. Protein sequence: CASRTSGTYEQYF.

The chain recombines TRBV28 with TRBJ2-1; 7 bases are shared with TRBD1. Germline values: CDR1 MDHEN, CDR2 SYDVKM. The CDR3 consists of 16 residues. V was pared by 9 bases and J by 3 bases, with 14 bases of the junction left unmatched. Written as DNA, the CDR3 is TGTGCCAGTCGCTTCCCTAGGCAGGGGGTCTACAATGAGCAGTTCTTC. Protein: CASRFPRQGVYNEQFF.

This clone was observed once. In nucleotides, the CDR3 is TGTGCCAGCAGGGATCCCCAGGGAGGTGAGCAGTTCTTC. Its translation: CASRDPQGGEQFF. The V call is TRBV6-1, the J call TRBJ2-1; TRBD2 is a possible D gene (6 bases). V lost 6 bases to trimming and J lost 9 bases, with 15 bases between them. This CDR3 is built from 13 residues. Germline V gene lookup returns CDR1 MNHNS and CDR2 SASEGT.

J is TRBJ2-1 and V is TRBV5-6; 11 bases agree with TRBD2. V gave up 5 bases and J gave up 5 bases; unmatched junction bases: 12. CDR1 is SGHDT and CDR2 is YYEEEE in the germline V gene. This CDR3 contains 17 residues. The CDR3 protein is CASSFLTSGVPDNEQFF. The CDR3 nucleotides read TGTGCCAGCAGTTTTTTGACTAGCGGGGTTCCCGACAATGAGCAGTTCTTC.

The chain uses TRBV19 and TRBJ1-4; no clear D gene. V was clipped by 6 bases and J by 0 bases, with 20 bases between them. The CDR3 length is 18 residues. Germline CDR1 and CDR2: LNHDA and SQIVND (reference sequence). Here the CDR3 DNA reads TGTGCCAGTAGCAGACCCGGGAGAACCATCCCAACTAATGAAAAACTGTTTTTT. Amino acid sequence: CASSRPGRTIPTNEKLFF.

This chain links TRBV20-1 with TRBJ2-5, with D possibly TRBD1 on 6 matching bases. Germline CDR1 reads DFQATT; CDR2 reads SNEGSKA (reference sequence). This CDR3 comprises 11 residues. Between the trimmed V and J ends, which lost 5 bases and 3 bases, there was a span of 7 bases. The CDR3 spells CSAHREETQYF. CDR3 DNA: TGCAGTGCTCACAGGGAAGAGACCCAGTACTTC.